This T cell receptor (beta chain) was captured by sequencing in a study of glioma-infiltrating T cells. This clonotype was observed at least ten times. The CDR3 loop spans 13 amino acids. V lost 5 bases, J lost 7 bases, and 4 bases stayed unmatched. Looked up from germline, CDR1 is LNHDA and CDR2 is SQIVND (reference sequence). TCR alpha and beta CDR3 regions were amplified from RNA using iRepertoire nested multiplex PCR. TCRdb re-called the multiplex PCR reads with MiXCR, one entry per CDR3 protein. In the table there are tens of thousands of distinct CDR3 sequences, 20% to 25% of which are singletons.

V usage is TRBV19 and J usage is TRBJ1-5; 8 bases map to TRBD1. The receptor comes from a human donor with low-grade glioma or glioblastoma, undergoing nonglioma brain surgery, or in good health (not recorded which). Input material: glioma tissue, nonneoplastic brain tissue, or PBMCs (not recorded which). Here the CDR3 DNA reads TGTGCCAGTAGTGACAGGGGACGGCAGCCCCAGCATTTT. Residues: CASSDRGRQPQHF.